Following are 10 T cell receptor beta chains from one sample sequenced in a study of blood T cell repertoires in COVID-19. Profiled with immunoSEQ multiplex PCR; TCRdb holds only in-frame clones, not every one. The repertoire consists of around 170,000 clones, with approximately 84% occurring once and the leading ten covering 5.5% to 8.5%. Sequencing used PBMCs or T cells enriched from blood (not recorded which). The source of these receptors is a woman in her forties or fifties who had recovered from COVID-19.

This clone was observed a few times. The chain has TRBV19 and TRBJ2-3, with D tentatively TRBD2 (6 bases). The CDR3 has 15 residues. Trimming pared 1 base from V and 2 bases from J, leaving 10 bases between. The germline V gene encodes CDR1 LNHDA and CDR2 SQIVND (reference sequence). The CDR3 is CASSIGGAYTDTQYF. The DNA for the CDR3 is TGTGCCAGTAGTATAGGCGGGGCTTACACAGATACGCAGTATTTT. Combining the CDR3 with reference TRBV19 and TRBJ2-3 gives the whole variable domain DGGITQSPKYLFRKEGQNVTLSCEQNLNHDAMYWYRQDPGQGLRLIYYSQIVNDFQKGDIAEGYSVSREKKESFPLTVTSAQKNPTAFYLCASSIGGAYTDTQYFGPGTRLTVL.

V gene TRBV28 combines with J gene TRBJ2-7; maybe TRBD1 (6 bases). Germline CDR1 is MDHEN and CDR2 is SYDVKM. The CDR3 covers 20 residues. Trimming shortened V by 4 bases and J by 0 bases, and 28 bases separated the two germline ends. The CDR3 is CASSSTGRRLLGGISYEQYF. The CDR3 DNA is TGTGCCAGCAGTTCCACAGGGCGGAGATTACTAGGAGGCATCTCCTACGAGCAGTACTTC. Drawing the rest from reference TRBV28 and TRBJ2-7, the complete variable domain is DVKVTQSSRYLVKRTGEKVFLECVQDMDHENMFWYRQDPGLGLRLIYFSYDVKMKEKGDIPEGYSVSREKKERFSLILESASTNQTSMYLCASSSTGRRLLGGISYEQYFGPGTRLTVT.

The J gene is TRBJ1-1, the V gene TRBV28; D may be TRBD1 (5 bases). CDR1 is MDHEN and CDR2 is SYDVKM in the germline V gene. The CDR3 length is 12 residues. V lost 2 bases, J lost 6 bases, and 7 bases lay in between. In DNA, the CDR3 is TGTGCCAGCAGTTTAAGGGGTGCTGAAGCTTTCTTT. Protein sequence: CASSLRGAEAFF.

The rearrangement uses TRBV2 and TRBJ2-2; TRBD2 matches at 10 bases. J gave up 4 bases and V 6 bases, and 8 bases lay outside the gene matches. The length of the CDR3 is 16 residues. The V gene's germline CDR1 is SNHLY and CDR2 FYNNEI. The CDR3 coding sequence is TGTGCCAGCAGGGGGGGCGTAGCGGGAGGCACCGGGGAGCTGTTTTTT. Amino acid sequence: CASRGGVAGGTGELFF.

The CDR3 loop is CASRFSGTSNEKLFF. The CDR3 DNA is TGTGCCAGCAGGTTTTCCGGGACAAGTAATGAAAAACTGTTTTTT. This chain connects TRBV2 to TRBJ1-4, with a possible D match to TRBD1 (6 bases). Germline V gives CDR1 SNHLY, CDR2 FYNNEI. This CDR3 is built from 15 residues. V was clipped by 6 bases and J by 4 bases, with 15 bases between them.

This chain connects TRBV6-1 to TRBJ2-1; 9 nucleotides match TRBD2. V was pared by 3 bases and J by 8 bases, with 5 bases of the junction left unmatched. Germline V gives CDR1 MNHNS, CDR2 SASEGT. CDR3 length: 14 residues. CDR3: CASSDSGSSHEQFF. CDR3 coding DNA: TGTGCCAGCAGTGATAGCGGGAGTTCCCATGAGCAGTTCTTC.

CDR3 protein: CASSIALGTSGINEQFF. The CDR3 nucleotides are TGTGCCAGTAGTATAGCGCTAGGGACTAGCGGCATCAATGAGCAGTTCTTC. V is TRBV19 and J is TRBJ2-1; 11 positions agree with TRBD2. The CDR3 contains 17 residues. J lost 6 bases, V lost 1 base, and 8 bases had no gene match. Germline lookup yields CDR1 LNHDA and CDR2 SQIVND (reference sequence). The full variable domain, completed using reference TRBV19 and TRBJ2-1, is DGGITQSPKYLFRKEGQNVTLSCEQNLNHDAMYWYRQDPGQGLRLIYYSQIVNDFQKGDIAEGYSVSREKKESFPLTVTSAQKNPTAFYLCASSIALGTSGINEQFFGPGTRLTVL.

V is TRBV7-2 and J is TRBJ2-7; 10 nucleotides agree with TRBD2. The CDR3 has 16 amino acids. Germline CDR1 reads SGHTA; CDR2 reads FQGNSA. The trim removed 1 base at V and 1 base at J, leaving 4 bases unmatched. Written as DNA, the CDR3 is TGTGCCAGCAGCTTAGTCGCTAGCGGGAGTTCCTACGAGCAGTACTTC. Residues: CASSLVASGSSYEQYF.

The chain links TRBV5-4 to TRBJ2-5, with a possible D match to TRBD1 (5 bases). CDR3 length: 15 residues. Germline loops: CDR1 SGHNT, CDR2 YYREEE (reference sequence). V was trimmed by 5 bases and J by 2 bases, leaving 16 bases between them. CDR3 amino acids: CASRPSRGFQETQYF. The CDR3 bases are TGTGCCAGCAGGCCCTCTAGGGGATTTCAAGAGACCCAGTACTTC.

V gene TRBV7-5 combines with J gene TRBJ2-7; TRBD1 was called by the table and not checked on the DNA. TRBV7-5 is a recognized pseudogene. The length of the CDR3 is 15 residues. The CDR3 region is CARSSRQGGSYEQYF. The CDR3 DNA reads TGTGCCAGAAGCTCCCGACAGGGGGGCTCCTACGAGCAGTACTTC.